The clone carrying this TCR beta chain was found many times. Its specificity is unknown. The sample originates from a study of T cells in Graves' hyperthyroidism and ophthalmopathy. RNA transcripts served as the template for amplifying TCR beta CDR3 regions. HTBI primers were the set used in a first-round RT-PCR of the TCR CDR3. TCRdb called the multiplex PCR reads again in MiXCR, with one record for every CDR3 protein. The table shows under 350,000 distinct CDR3 sequences, with over 15% occurring only once. General study findings and limits: Most expanded thyroid clonotypes above 0.001 also appeared in blood. Ophthalmopathy stood apart from stable hyperthyroidism in a 13 V-J model.

Germline CDR1 reads LGHDT; CDR2 reads YNNKEL (reference sequence). After removal of 3 bases from V and 7 bases from J, the junction contained 2 bases not matched to a gene. The CDR3 spans 15 residues. Each person with ophthalmopathy scored at least 3 on the Clinical Activity Score, reached NOSPECS grade 4 or higher, and had been ill under 3 months. The sample was blood. The sequence derives from an older woman with Graves' ophthalmopathy. This chain uses TRBV3-1 with TRBJ2-1; 14 nucleotides match TRBD2. Here the CDR3 reads CASSHRTSGGNEQFF. As DNA, the CDR3 is TGTGCCAGCAGCCATCGGACTAGCGGGGGGAATGAGCAGTTCTTC.